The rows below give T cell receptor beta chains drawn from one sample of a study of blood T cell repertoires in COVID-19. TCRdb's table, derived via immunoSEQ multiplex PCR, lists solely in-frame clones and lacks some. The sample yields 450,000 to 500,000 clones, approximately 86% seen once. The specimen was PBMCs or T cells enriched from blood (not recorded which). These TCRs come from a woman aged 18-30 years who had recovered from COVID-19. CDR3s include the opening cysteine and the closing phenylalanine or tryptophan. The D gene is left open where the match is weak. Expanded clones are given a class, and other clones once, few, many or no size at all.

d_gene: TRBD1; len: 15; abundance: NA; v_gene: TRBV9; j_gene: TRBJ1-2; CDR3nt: TGTGCCAGCAGCGTCGGACAGGGTATCAACTATGGCTACACCTTC; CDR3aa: CASSVGQGINYGYTF
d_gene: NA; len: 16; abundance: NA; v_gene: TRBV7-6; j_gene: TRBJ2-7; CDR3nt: TGTGCCAGCAGCTTCGCCCTCGGTGGGGCGGGGTACGAGCAGTACTTC; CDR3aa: CASSFALGGAGYEQYF
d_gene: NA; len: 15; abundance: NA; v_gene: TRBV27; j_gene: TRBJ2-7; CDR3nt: TGTGCCAGCAGTTTATCAGCAGGGGTCTCCTACGAGCAGTACTTC; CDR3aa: CASSLSAGVSYEQYF
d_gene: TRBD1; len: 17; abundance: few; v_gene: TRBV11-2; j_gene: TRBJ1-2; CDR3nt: TGTGCCAGCAGCGACCCTTTGGACAGGGTAGCTAACTATGGCTACACCTTC; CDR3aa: CASSDPLDRVANYGYTF
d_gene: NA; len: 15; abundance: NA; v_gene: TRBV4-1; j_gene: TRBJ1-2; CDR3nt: TGCGCCAGCAGCCAAGTTGGACTGAGCAACTATGGCTACACCTTC; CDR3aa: CASSQVGLSNYGYTF
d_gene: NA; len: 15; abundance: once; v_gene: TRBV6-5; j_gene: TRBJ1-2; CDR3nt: TGTGCCAGCACTCCAACAGGGCACAATAACTATGGCTACACCTTC; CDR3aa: CASTPTGHNNYGYTF
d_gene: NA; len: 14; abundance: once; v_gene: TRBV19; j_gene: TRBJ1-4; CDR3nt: TGTGCCACATCTGGTGCGGGACTTAATGAAAAACTGTTTTTT; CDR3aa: CATSGAGLNEKLFF
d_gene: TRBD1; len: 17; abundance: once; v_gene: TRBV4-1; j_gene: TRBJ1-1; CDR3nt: TGCGCCAGCAGCCCTGTCAGGGGGCGAACCTCGAACACTGAAGCTTTCTTT; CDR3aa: CASSPVRGRTSNTEAFF
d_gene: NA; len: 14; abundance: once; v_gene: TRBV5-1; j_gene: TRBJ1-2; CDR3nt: TGCGCCAGCAGCTTGGGGGCAGGGTCCAATGGCTACACCTTC; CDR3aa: CASSLGAGSNGYTF
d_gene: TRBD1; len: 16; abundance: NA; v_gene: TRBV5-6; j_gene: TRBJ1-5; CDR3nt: TGTGCCAGCAGCGGACCACCGGGACAGCTAGATCAGCCCCAGCATTTT; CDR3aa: CASSGPPGQLDQPQHF
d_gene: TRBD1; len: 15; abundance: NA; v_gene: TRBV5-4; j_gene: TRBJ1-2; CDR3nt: TGTGCCAGCAGCCCGCGACAGGGGGATAACTATGGCTACACCTTC; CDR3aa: CASSPRQGDNYGYTF
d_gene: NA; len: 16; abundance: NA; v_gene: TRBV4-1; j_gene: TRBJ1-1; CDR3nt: TGCGCCAGCAGCCAAGGCAGGGGCCTTCGGAACACTGAAGCTTTCTTT; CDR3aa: CASSQGRGLRNTEAFF
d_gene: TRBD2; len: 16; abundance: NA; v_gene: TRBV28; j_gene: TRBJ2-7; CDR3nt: TGTGCCAGCAGTGTCTCCGGGACTAGCGGACCTCAAAAGCAGTACTTC; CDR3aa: CASSVSGTSGPQKQYF
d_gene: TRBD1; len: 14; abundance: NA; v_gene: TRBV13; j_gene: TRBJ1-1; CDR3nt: TGTGCCAGCAGCTCCCAAGGGGGCAACACTGAAGCTTTCTTT; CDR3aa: CASSSQGGNTEAFF
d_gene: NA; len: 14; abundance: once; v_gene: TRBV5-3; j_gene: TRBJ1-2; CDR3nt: TGTGCCAGAAGCTGGGGGGACGAGTCCTATTGCTACACCTTC; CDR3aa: CARSWGDESYCYTF
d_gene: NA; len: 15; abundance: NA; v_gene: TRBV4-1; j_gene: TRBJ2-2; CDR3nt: TGCGCCAGCAGCCAGGGACTGTCCGGGGCCGGGGAGCTGTTTTTT; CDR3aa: CASSQGLSGAGELFF
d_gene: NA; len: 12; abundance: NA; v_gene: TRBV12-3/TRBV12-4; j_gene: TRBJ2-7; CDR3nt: TGTGCCAGCAGCTTCAGAACCTACGAGCAGTACTTC; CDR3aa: CASSFRTYEQYF
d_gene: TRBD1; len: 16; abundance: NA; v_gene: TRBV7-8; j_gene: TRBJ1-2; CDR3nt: TGTGCCAGCAGCCCAGCCGGCGGACAGGGGGTACCTGGCTACACCTTC; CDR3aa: CASSPAGGQGVPGYTF
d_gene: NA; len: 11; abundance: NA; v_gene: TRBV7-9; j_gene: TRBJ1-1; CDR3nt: TGTGCCAGCACCGTCCTTAATCCGGCTTTCTTT; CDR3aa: CASTVLNPAFF
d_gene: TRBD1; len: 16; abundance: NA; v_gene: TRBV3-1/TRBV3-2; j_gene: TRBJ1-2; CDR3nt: TGTGCCAGCAGCCAAGGAACGGCAGGGGGTTCCTATGGCTACACCTTC; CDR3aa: CASSQGTAGGSYGYTF